These 24 T cell receptor beta chains were sequenced from one sample in a study of T cell repertoires in cytomegalovirus infection. TCRdb reprocessed the reads with MiXCR, giving one entry per CDR3 protein. Here the sample spans some 920,000 distinct CDR3 sequences, under 40% being singletons. These receptors' antigens are unknown. The material was cultured CD8+ T cells from PBMCs, obtained from culture after CMV antigen stimulation. These receptors were collected from a human donor in good health (CMV status not recorded). Some clones in this sample may be carry-over from other donors' samples.

This clonotype was recorded many times. CDR3 coding DNA: TGTGCCAGCAGCTTAGACAGGAACACTGAAGCTTTCTTT. Translated, it gives CASSLDRNTEAFF. This chain connects TRBV7-9 to TRBJ1-1; D gene unclear. The germline gives CDR1 SEHNR, CDR2 FQNEAQ (reference sequence). CDR3 length: 13 amino acids. V was cut by 1 base and J by 1 base, with 4 bases left in between.

This clonotype has at least ten counts. This chain uses TRBV7-2 with TRBJ2-5; D not certain. The CDR3 loop spans 13 amino acids. With 3 bases removed from V and 4 bases from J, the gap between germline ends came to 9 bases. Germline lookup yields CDR1 SGHTA and CDR2 FQGNSA. The CDR3 sequence is CASSLETIETQYF. The DNA of the CDR3 is TGTGCCAGCAGCTTGGAGACGATAGAGACCCAGTACTTC.

This rearrangement joins TRBV12-3 or TRBV12-4 to TRBJ1-2, with a weak D call TRBD1 (6 bases). V lost 5 bases to trimming and J lost 8 bases, with 18 bases between them. This CDR3 contains 14 residues. The CDR3 nucleotides are TGTGCCAGCAGTCCCTTGGGGGGCAGAGGAGGCTACACCTTC. Translating gives CASSPLGGRGGYTF.

This clonotype occurred many times. The rearrangement uses TRBV7-8 and TRBJ1-1; 7 nucleotides agree with TRBD1. With 5 bases clipped from V and 1 base from J, the junction kept 4 bases outside the gene matches. Germline V gene data show CDR1 as SGHVS and CDR2 as FQNEAQ. This CDR3 has 14 amino acids. This CDR3 is CASSARDRNTEAFF. DNA of the CDR3: TGTGCCAGCAGCGCTCGGGACAGGAACACTGAAGCTTTCTTT. Drawing the rest from reference TRBV7-8 and TRBJ1-1, the complete variable domain is GAGVSQSPRYKVAKRGQDVALRCDPISGHVSLFWYQQALGQGPEFLTYFQNEAQLDKSGLPSDRFFAERPEGSVSTLKIQRTQQEDSAVYLCASSARDRNTEAFFGQGTRLTVV.

V and J are TRBV12-5 and TRBJ1-2; no clear D. V lost 7 bases and J lost 0, with 18 bases in between. CDR3 length: 16 residues. Germline V gene lookup returns CDR1 LGHNT and CDR2 FRNRAP. CDR3 bases: TGTGCTAGTGATCCGGAACCGACGGTAGCTAACTATGGCTACACCTTC. Its translation: CASDPEPTVANYGYTF.

This clonotype was counted many times. The chain uses TRBV4-3 and TRBJ1-5; maybe TRBD1 (5 bases). V lost 0 bases and J 5 bases, leaving 14 bases between the germline ends. Germline values: CDR1 LGHNA, CDR2 YSLEER. The CDR3 is 16 amino acids. Here the CDR3 DNA reads TGCGCCAGCAGCCAAGACCGGGGCCGGAGGGATCAGCCCCAGCATTTT. As protein: CASSQDRGRRDQPQHF.

The chain links TRBV19 to TRBJ2-1; TRBD2 agrees at 7 bases. J lost 4 bases, V lost 6 bases, and 9 bases had no gene match. CDR1 is LNHDA and CDR2 is SQIVND in the germline V gene (reference sequence). The CDR3 totals 15 residues. This CDR3 is CASSLRGWGYNEQFF. The DNA of the CDR3 is TGTGCCAGTAGCCTGCGGGGGTGGGGATACAATGAGCAGTTCTTC.

This clonotype has ten or more counts. Written as DNA, the CDR3 is TGTGCCAGCAGTTTCCAGGGGGGGAACACTGAAGCTTTCTTT. It translates to CASSFQGGNTEAFF. The rearrangement joins TRBV27 to TRBJ1-1; TRBD1 matches 7 bases. This CDR3 has 14 residues. Germline CDR1 MNHEY, CDR2 SMNVEV (reference sequence). V was pared by 3 bases and J by 1 base, with 2 bases of the junction left unmatched.

The chain combines TRBV4-1 with TRBJ1-2, with D possibly matching TRBD1 (5 bases). The CDR3 consists of 13 residues. The V end lost 0 bases, the J end lost 8 bases, and 10 bases lay between the germline ends. Germline V gene sequence: CDR1 MGHRA, CDR2 YSYEKL. The CDR3 region has the DNA TGCGCCAGCAGCCAAGATGGCAGGGAGGGCTACACCTTC. Amino acids: CASSQDGREGYTF.

The CDR3 loop is CASSQDSNIGTYNEQFF. CDR3 nucleotides: TGCGCCAGCAGCCAGGACTCTAACATAGGAACCTACAATGAGCAGTTCTTC. This chain links TRBV4-3 with TRBJ2-1, with TRBD2 as a possible D gene (5 bases). This CDR3 is built from 17 residues. Germline lookup yields CDR1 LGHNA and CDR2 YSLEER. V was shortened by 3 bases and J by 2 bases, with 17 bases between the two germline ends.

This clonotype was observed a handful of times. The rearrangement uses TRBV27 and TRBJ2-1, with D possibly matching TRBD2 (5 bases). Germline CDR1 is MNHEY and CDR2 is SMNVEV (reference sequence). The CDR3 contains 14 residues. V lost 5 bases, J lost 4 bases, and 12 bases lay in between. Here the CDR3 reads CASSPRGLYNEQFF. Here the CDR3 DNA reads TGTGCCAGCAGTCCCCGAGGGCTTTACAATGAGCAGTTCTTC.

In the case of this clonotype: A much larger clone lies one base from this, so it may be a read error. CDR3 nucleotides: TGTGCCAGCAGCTTACGTAGCGCCACAAGCTCCTACAATGAGCAGTTCTTC. It encodes CASSLRSATSSYNEQFF. V usage is TRBV7-8 and J usage is TRBJ2-1; a possible D gene is TRBD2 (5 bases). The CDR3 length is 17 residues. Trimming removed 2 bases from V and 0 bases from J, with 14 bases in between. The V gene's germline CDR1 is SGHVS and CDR2 FQNEAQ.

This chain links TRBV19 with TRBJ1-2; a possible D gene is TRBD1 (6 bases). The V and J ends lost 1 base and 2 bases respectively, with 14 bases between them. CDR1 and CDR2 from the germline V gene are LNHDA and SQIVND (reference sequence). This CDR3 has 16 amino acids. The CDR3 sequence: CASSIAAGDFNYGYTF. The CDR3 coding sequence is TGTGCCAGTAGTATAGCGGCAGGGGATTTCAACTATGGCTACACCTTC.

V gene TRBV7-9 combines with J gene TRBJ1-4; D unclear. This CDR3 has 14 amino acids. The V end lost 5 bases, the J end lost 1 base, and 8 bases lay between the germline ends. CDR1 is SEHNR, CDR2 FQNEAQ, per germline (reference sequence). CDR3 sequence reads: CASSTGKTNEKLFF. The CDR3 DNA is TGTGCCAGCAGCACCGGGAAAACTAATGAAAAACTGTTTTTT.

This chain joins TRBV7-9 and TRBJ2-7; 9 bases are shared with TRBD1. Germline V lookup: CDR1 SEHNR, CDR2 FQNEAQ (reference sequence). The CDR3 is 15 residues long. Losses at the gene ends were 5 bases for V and 1 base for J; bases not matched to a gene: 6. This chain's CDR3 is CASSPPQGASYEQYF. As DNA, the CDR3 is TGTGCCAGCAGCCCTCCACAGGGGGCGTCCTACGAGCAGTACTTC.

This clonotype was found a few times. The chain joins TRBV15 to TRBJ1-3, with 9 bases fitting TRBD1. J gave up 2 bases and V 2 bases, and 4 bases lay outside the gene matches. The CDR3 consists of 16 residues. CDR1 is LNHNV and CDR2 is YYDKDF in the germline V gene (reference sequence). CDR3 coding DNA: TGTGCCACCAGCAGAAGACAGGGGGGTCCTGGAAACACCATATATTTT. Protein product: CATSRRQGGPGNTIYF.

The chain employs TRBV13 and TRBJ1-1; the D is unclear. There are 15 residues in the CDR3. V was shortened by 0 bases and J by 4 bases, with 12 bases between the two germline ends. Per germline, CDR1 PRHDT and CDR2 FYEKMQ (reference sequence). This CDR3 reads CASSLGILEGTEAFF. Here the CDR3 DNA reads TGTGCCAGCAGCTTAGGCATCTTGGAAGGCACTGAAGCTTTCTTT.

This clonotype was seen more than once but under ten times. The rearrangement joins TRBV6-6 to TRBJ1-3; no definite D call. The CDR3 extends over 16 amino acids. CDR1 and CDR2 from the germline V gene are MNHNY and SVGAGI (reference sequence). The germline V and J ends were trimmed by 7 bases and 3 bases, with 19 bases remaining between them. In nucleotides, the CDR3 is TGTGCCAGCAAATCTCCAAGGGATGTTTATGGAAACACCATATATTTT. Amino acids: CASKSPRDVYGNTIYF.

V gene TRBV7-9 combines with J gene TRBJ2-1, with TRBD1 identical over 7 bases. This CDR3 contains 12 residues. After removal of 5 bases from V and 9 bases from J, the junction contained 4 bases not matched to a gene. The germline CDR1 and CDR2 sequences are SEHNR and FQNEAQ (reference sequence). The CDR3 sequence is CASSEQGIEQFF. In DNA form, the CDR3 reads TGTGCCAGCAGCGAACAGGGGATTGAGCAGTTCTTC.

This clonotype was detected only once. V gene TRBV6-1 combines with J gene TRBJ2-5; D is unclear. Germline CDR1 reads MNHNS; CDR2 reads SASEGT. The CDR3 totals 16 residues. The V gene lost 6 bases and the J gene lost 1 base, with 18 bases spanning the gap. CDR3 coding DNA: TGTGCCAGCAGCCCCATGCCTGTTGGCATCCAAGAGACCCAGTACTTC. Its translation: CASSPMPVGIQETQYF.

This clonotype was observed at least ten times. J is TRBJ2-1 and V is TRBV7-6, with a possible D match to TRBD1 (5 bases). The CDR3 length is 13 residues. V lost 0 bases to trimming and J lost 5 bases, with 5 bases between them. The germline CDR1 and CDR2 sequences are SGHVS and FNYEAQ. The CDR3: CASSLAGDNEQFF. The CDR3 DNA reads as TGTGCCAGCAGCTTAGCAGGGGACAATGAGCAGTTCTTC.

V gene TRBV10-1 combines with J gene TRBJ2-3; TRBD2 might be the D (5 bases). Trimming shortened V by 3 bases and J by 4 bases, and 11 bases separated the two germline ends. This CDR3 spans 14 amino acids. CDR1 and CDR2 from the germline V gene are WNHNN and SYGVQD (reference sequence). The CDR3 is CASSERLGADTQYF. CDR3 DNA sequence: TGCGCCAGCAGTGAACGGCTCGGGGCAGATACGCAGTATTTT.

This clonotype was counted ten times or more. V and J are TRBV7-2 and TRBJ1-5; D is uncertain. V lost 0 bases and J lost 0, with 12 bases in between. The CDR3 is made up of 17 amino acids. Per the germline V gene, CDR1 is SGHTA and CDR2 is FQGNSA. The CDR3 nucleotides are TGTGCCAGCAGCTTAGCAGGGTCCTTTTATAGCAATCAGCCCCAGCATTTT. This codes for CASSLAGSFYSNQPQHF.

The V call is TRBV6-2 or TRBV6-3, the J call TRBJ2-1; 7 bases agree with TRBD2. The CDR3 extends over 16 amino acids. Germline CDR1 reads MNHEY; CDR2 reads SVGEGT. The V segment lost 0 bases and the J segment 4 bases; nucleotides outside the gene matches: 6. The CDR3 sequence is CASSYSTVGLYNEQFF. CDR3 DNA sequence: TGTGCCAGCAGTTACTCGACGGTGGGACTATACAATGAGCAGTTCTTC.